This TCR beta chain was recovered during a study of cytomegalovirus exposure and HLA in healthy donors. Findings and limits, study-wide: Later findings reportedly placed an Asian-associated ancestry cluster below the approximately 620-donor mean for N-insertions. There were some 150 TCR beta chains listed as cytomegalovirus-associated.

The CDR3 consists of 16 residues. V shed 5 bases, J shed 5 bases, and the junction held 8 bases outside the gene matches. The germline V gene encodes CDR1 MNHEY and CDR2 SMNVEV (reference sequence). It was with 60 Vbeta and 13 Jbeta primers that the PCR ran. Data came from immunoSEQ multiplex PCR; TCRdb stores just in-frame clones and leaves some out. The data contain 70,000 to 100,000 clones, less than 70% of them singletons. As concerns this clone: Its antigen remains unidentified.

The TCR was taken from a man aged 50-59 years in good health and CMV-seronegative. The sequenced material came from PBMCs. The chain recombines TRBV27 with TRBJ2-2; 10 positions match TRBD1. This CDR3 is CASSPRTGGWTGELFF. The CDR3 coding sequence is TGTGCCAGCAGTCCCAGGACAGGGGGATGGACCGGGGAGCTGTTTTTT.